Listed below are T cell receptor beta chains from one sample, sequenced in a study of cytomegalovirus exposure and HLA in healthy donors. Using immunoSEQ multiplex PCR, the repertoire was profiled, and TCRdb retains in-frame clones only, with some absent. Of 130,000 or so clones listed, under 90% are singletons. The sample comprised PBMCs. Every receptor here comes from a woman aged 40 to 50 in good health and CMV-seronegative. CDR3s include the opening cysteine and the closing phenylalanine or tryptophan. Where a row states a size, it is once, few, many or the class of an expanded clone; other rows omit it.

size: .
J: TRBJ1-2
V: TRBV29-1
CDR3: CSAPVQGDGGFGYTF

size: .
J: TRBJ2-7
V: TRBV9
CDR3: CASSVGIWGAYEQYF

size: .
J: TRBJ2-3
V: TRBV7-6
CDR3: CASSKGQMISTDTQYF

size: .
J: TRBJ2-7
V: TRBV6-1
CDR3: CASSYRQYEQYF

size: .
J: TRBJ2-7
V: TRBV7-9
CDR3: CASSSPGYEQYF

size: .
J: TRBJ2-7
V: TRBV18
CDR3: CASSRGGGEQYF

size: once
J: TRBJ2-1
V: TRBV18
CDR3: CASSPRTGPNEQFF

size: once
J: TRBJ2-3
V: TRBV13
CDR3: CASSPLPGTSGGDTQYF

size: few
J: TRBJ1-2
V: TRBV2
CDR3: CASTTTGNYGYTF

size: .
J: TRBJ2-3
V: TRBV28
CDR3: CASRSGGDFTDTQYF

size: .
J: TRBJ2-6
V: TRBV4-1
CDR3: CASSQDRGVIGANVLTF

size: .
J: TRBJ2-7
V: TRBV6-5
CDR3: CASSYPGGSEQYF

size: .
J: TRBJ1-1
V: TRBV28
CDR3: CASSPYGNTEAFF

size: .
J: TRBJ2-1
V: TRBV5-1
CDR3: CASRLAGGNEQFF

size: .
J: TRBJ2-1
V: TRBV5-1
CDR3: CASRGTGGTYNEQFF

size: .
J: TRBJ1-1
V: TRBV9
CDR3: CASSGFARVNTEAFF

size: .
J: TRBJ1-1
V: TRBV7-2
CDR3: CASSLVLGVGTEAFF

size: .
J: TRBJ1-1
V: TRBV9
CDR3: CASSAGVMNTEAFF

size: .
J: TRBJ1-2
V: TRBV5-1
CDR3: CASSKGQGLSNYGYTF

size: .
J: TRBJ1-4
V: TRBV7-2
CDR3: CASSLSQGGSEKLFF

size: .
J: TRBJ2-3
V: TRBV4-1
CDR3: CASSHPTLWDRGASFTQYF

size: .
J: .
V: TRBV9
CDR3: CASSVDVRSYEQYF

size: .
J: TRBJ1-2
V: TRBV27
CDR3: CASSVQPGLIYGYTF

size: .
J: TRBJ2-3
V: TRBV7-2
CDR3: CASSLARGPRDTQYF

size: .
J: TRBJ2-2
V: TRBV5-5
CDR3: CASSLADTSGSPTGELFF

size: .
J: TRBJ2-7
V: TRBV7-2
CDR3: CASSRLRTSGMSHEQYF

size: .
J: TRBJ2-2
V: TRBV18
CDR3: CASSPSGYGELFF

size: few
J: TRBJ1-2
V: TRBV4-2
CDR3: CASSHPRGVQDGYTF

size: .
J: TRBJ2-5
V: TRBV7-8
CDR3: CASSLQGVRQETQYF

size: .
J: TRBJ2-5
V: TRBV9
CDR3: CASPDSPLSRGMETQYF

size: .
J: TRBJ2-3
V: TRBV5-1
CDR3: CASSSENRVQLSGTDTQYF

size: .
J: TRBJ1-2
V: TRBV6-5
CDR3: CASSYGRLYDYGYTF

size: .
J: TRBJ2-5
V: TRBV2
CDR3: CASTKTETQYF